This T cell receptor (beta chain) appears in the sequencing data of a study of cytomegalovirus exposure and HLA in healthy donors. Study-wide background: Early released data comprised around 80 million unique TCRs from HLA-typed donors. Points from the study as a whole: Investigators reported some 150 TCR beta chains as tied to cytomegalovirus. One variant, a missense change in DCLRE1C, was linked in a later analysis to TCR beta V- and J-gene trimming. Sequencing depth roughly uniform across donors was assumed in presence/absence analyses.

The V segment lost 4 bases and the J segment 3 bases; nucleotides outside the gene matches: 8. The CDR3 contains 15 residues. Germline loops: CDR1 ENHRY, CDR2 SYGVKD. Regarding this clone: Antigen specificity is unknown.

A multiplex PCR was run with 60 Vbeta primers and 13 Jbeta primers. Repertoires were generated with immunoSEQ multiplex PCR, while TCRdb's copy carries only in-frame clones and drops some. The sample consists of 65,000 to 85,000 clones, roughly 84% of them appearing once. The sample comprised PBMCs. The chain is built from TRBV10-3 and TRBJ1-2, with 7 bases aligning to TRBD1. This clonotype was obtained from a woman between 50 and 59 years old in good health and CMV-seronegative. The CDR3 loop reads CAISGSGGQYYGYTF. For the CDR3, the DNA is TGTGCCATCAGTGGGTCAGGGGGTCAATACTATGGCTACACCTTC.